Below are 7 T cell receptor beta chains sequenced from a single sample in a study of blood T cell repertoires in COVID-19. The method was immunoSEQ multiplex PCR; TCRdb's version includes in-frame clones alone and lacks a portion of them. The profile shows hundreds of thousands of clones, approximately 86% of them singletons. The sequencing input was peripheral blood. The origin of the receptors is a woman aged 55-69 years with COVID-19, enrolled during active disease.

The chain has TRBV6-5 and TRBJ2-7, with TRBD2 matching 14 bases. Germline V gene lookup returns CDR1 MNHEY and CDR2 SVGAGI. The CDR3 length is 14 residues. V gave up 6 bases and J gave up 2 bases; unmatched junction bases: 0. The CDR3 region is CASRGLAGAYEQYF. The CDR3 nucleotides read TGTGCCAGCAGGGGACTAGCGGGGGCCTACGAGCAGTACTTC.

The rearrangement links TRBV7-3 to TRBJ1-1; a weak D match, TRBD1 (5 bases). This CDR3 contains 15 residues. Germline assignment: CDR1 SGHTA and CDR2 FQGTGA. The V gene lost 5 bases and the J gene lost 4 bases, with 17 bases spanning the gap. The DNA for the CDR3 is TGTGCCAGCAGCCCCTCGGGGGTCGGGAGCACTGAAGCTTTCTTT. Translating it yields CASSPSGVGSTEAFF.

The CDR3 nucleotides are TGTGCCTGGAGGTGGGAGGGCAACACTGAAGCTTTCTTT. Translated: CAWRWEGNTEAFF. The V and J genes are TRBV30 and TRBJ1-1; D is uncertain. V lost 3 bases and J lost 2, with 10 bases in between. Germline CDR1 GTSNPN, CDR2 SVGIG (reference sequence). This CDR3 comprises 13 residues.

The sample holds a few counts of this clone. The rearrangement joins TRBV7-9 to TRBJ1-1; the D gene is possibly TRBD1 (5 bases). CDR1 is SEHNR, CDR2 FQNEAQ, per germline (reference sequence). The CDR3 sequence is 13 residues long. V was cut by 3 bases and J by 1 base, with 6 bases left in between. CDR3 loop: CASSFGGNTEAFF. The CDR3 DNA reads as TGTGCCAGCAGCTTCGGGGGGAACACTGAAGCTTTCTTT.

This clone has only a few counts. This sequence joins TRBV19 and TRBJ1-2, with D unclear. Trimming removed 3 bases from V and 0 bases from J, with 11 bases in between. CDR1 is LNHDA and CDR2 is SQIVND in the germline V gene (reference sequence). This CDR3 has 15 residues. The CDR3 sequence is CASSMNAYSNYGYTF. DNA for the CDR3: TGTGCCAGTAGTATGAATGCTTACTCTAACTATGGCTACACCTTC.

The chain links TRBV5-4 to TRBJ1-6, with a weak D call TRBD1 (6 bases). Trimming took off 0 bases at V and 5 bases at J, with 9 bases between the two ends. The CDR3 totals 15 residues. Germline V gene lookup returns CDR1 SGHNT and CDR2 YYREEE (reference sequence). CDR3 nucleotide sequence: TGTGCCAGCAGCTTGGATCCAGGGGATAATTCACCCCTCCACTTT. It translates to CASSLDPGDNSPLHF.

The chain joins TRBV7-7 to TRBJ2-2; no clear D gene. The ends were cut back, 4 bases at V and 1 base at J, with 4 bases in the middle. Germline V gene lookup returns CDR1 SSHAT and CDR2 FNYEAQ (reference sequence). This CDR3 region has 13 residues. CDR3 sequence reads: CASSSMNTGELFF. CDR3 DNA sequence: TGTGCCAGCAGCTCAATGAACACCGGGGAGCTGTTTTTT.